Listed here are 26 T cell receptor beta chains from one sample, sequenced in a study of beta chain features in type 1 diabetes. The isolated RNA, all of it, was reverse transcribed, so expressed TCRB transcripts were what got sequenced. Assay used: immunoSEQ multiplex PCR; TCRdb lists only in-frame clones, some missing. The repertoire includes 450,000 to 600,000 clones, about 29% of them detected once, and almost 0.065% sits in the top ten. Sequencing was carried out using naive CD4+ T cells from blood. These receptors came from a man younger than 30 in good health.

This chain links TRBV29-1 with TRBJ2-3; 10 bases agree with TRBD1. The CDR3 length is 14 residues. CDR1 and CDR2 (germline): SQVTM, ANQGSEA. Trimming cost V 3 bases and J 4 bases; bases outside gene matches: 4. CDR3 loop: CSVETGQGPDTQYF. The CDR3 nucleotides read TGCAGCGTTGAGACGGGACAGGGGCCAGATACGCAGTATTTT.

The chain couples TRBV18 to TRBJ2-1; 9 bases are a match to TRBD2. Germline values: CDR1 KGHSH, CDR2 LQKENI. This CDR3 comprises 15 residues. After removal of 1 base from V and 5 bases from J, the junction contained 3 bases not matched to a gene. The CDR3 nucleotides read TGTGCCAGCTCACCACTAGCGGGAGAAGACAATGAGCAGTTCTTC. Its protein is CASSPLAGEDNEQFF.

In its sample, this clone was seen once. Different DNA sequences within this sample yield the same CDR3. The chain uses TRBV6-5 and TRBJ2-3, with 7 nucleotides matching TRBD1. Trimming took 6 bases from V and 3 from J; bases not matched to a gene: 3. CDR3 length: 13 residues. CDR1 is MNHEY, CDR2 SVGAGI, per germline. The CDR3 DNA reads TGTGCCAGCAGACAACAGGGGACAGATACGCAGTATTTT. As protein: CASRQQGTDTQYF.

The chain has TRBV14 and TRBJ2-7, with 10 bases fitting TRBD2. The germline CDR1 and CDR2 sequences are SGHDN and FVKESK. J gave up 6 bases and V 2 bases, and 13 bases lay outside the gene matches. The CDR3 totals 17 residues. The CDR3 spells CASSQLLAGVPLVEQYF. The CDR3 bases are TGTGCCAGCAGCCAATTGCTAGCGGGAGTTCCCTTGGTCGAGCAGTACTTC. The variable domain in full, with the rest retrieved from reference TRBV14 and TRBJ2-7, is EAGVTQFPSHSVIEKGQTVTLRCDPISGHDNLYWYRRVMGKEIKFLLHFVKESKQDESGMPNNRFLAERTGGTYSTLKVQPAELEDSGVYFCASSQLLAGVPLVEQYFGPGTRLTVT.

Only a few counts were recorded for this clone. The chain joins TRBV18 to TRBJ2-4, with D hard to call. Per the germline V gene, CDR1 is KGHSH and CDR2 is LQKENI. The V end lost 4 bases, the J end lost 8 bases, and 15 bases lay between the germline ends. There are 14 residues in the CDR3. CDR3 amino acids: CASSHGGNVDIQYF. In DNA, the CDR3 is TGTGCCAGCTCACATGGTGGGAATGTGGACATTCAGTACTTC.

This clone was observed a single time. The chain employs TRBV19 and TRBJ2-3; D unclear. Trimming shortened V by 5 bases and J by 4 bases, and 13 bases separated the two germline ends. Germline CDR1 LNHDA, CDR2 SQIVND (reference sequence). The CDR3 loop spans 14 amino acids. CDR3 sequence reads: CASSALARADTQYF. The CDR3 DNA sequence: TGTGCCAGTAGTGCTCTGGCAAGAGCAGATACGCAGTATTTT.

This clone came up a few times. The chain recombines TRBV30 with TRBJ2-7, with D possibly being TRBD1 (6 bases). CDR3 size: 12 residues. Germline lookup yields CDR1 GTSNPN and CDR2 SVGIG (reference sequence). V was clipped by 6 bases and J by 1 base, with 10 bases between them. As DNA, the CDR3 is TGTGCCTGTGGACAGTATTCCTACGAGCAGTACTTC. As protein: CACGQYSYEQYF.

Remarks on this clone: A read error may produce the germline difference seen at one junction end. V and J are TRBV7-7 and TRBJ2-1; 9 positions match TRBD2. CDR1 and CDR2 (germline): SSHAT, FNYEAQ (reference sequence). The CDR3 loop spans 14 amino acids. DNA for the CDR3: TGTGCTAGCAGCTTTGCGGGAGGGGGCAATGAGCAGTTCTTC. Translated, it gives CASSFAGGGNEQFF. The full variable domain, rest sourced from reference TRBV7-7 and TRBJ2-1, is GAGVSQSPRYKVTKRGQDVTLRCDPISSHATLYWYQQALGQGPEFLTYFNYEAQPDKSGLPSDRFSAERPEGSISTLTIQRTEQRDSAMYRCASSFAGGGNEQFFGPGTRLTVL.

The chain is built from TRBV5-6 and TRBJ1-2; D might be TRBD1 (6 bases). V lost 4 bases and J lost 4, with 17 bases in between. Germline lookup yields CDR1 SGHDT and CDR2 YYEEEE. CDR3 length: 15 amino acids. In DNA form, the CDR3 reads TGTGCCAGCAGCACCCTCAGGGGAGTCGGCTATGGCTACACCTTC. It is translated as CASSTLRGVGYGYTF.

Details on this clone: Distinct nucleotide sequences in the sample also encode this CDR3. This chain uses TRBV30 with TRBJ2-6; D is perhaps TRBD2 (6 bases). Germline values: CDR1 GTSNPN, CDR2 SVGIG (reference sequence). Between the trimmed V and J ends, which lost 0 bases and 4 bases, there was a span of 10 bases. CDR3 length: 15 amino acids. This CDR3 is CAWSVRRAGANVLTF. The CDR3 nucleotides read TGTGCCTGGAGTGTACGGAGGGCCGGGGCCAACGTCCTGACTTTC.

The chain links TRBV14 to TRBJ2-5; either TRBD1 or TRBD2 may fit D (5 bases each). CDR1 and CDR2 (germline): SGHDN, FVKESK. This CDR3 region has 12 residues. V was pared by 2 bases and J by 10 bases, with 11 bases between. The DNA for the CDR3 is TGTGCCAGCAGCCAAAGAGGGGCGGACCAGTACTTC. It codes for CASSQRGADQYF. The entire variable domain, with the rest obtained from reference TRBV14 and TRBJ2-5, is as follows: EAGVTQFPSHSVIEKGQTVTLRCDPISGHDNLYWYRRVMGKEIKFLLHFVKESKQDESGMPNNRFLAERTGGTYSTLKVQPAELEDSGVYFCASSQRGADQYFGPGTRLLVL.

This clone was detected only a few times. The chain joins TRBV29-1 to TRBJ2-3, with 14 bases lining up with TRBD2. Germline V gene sequence: CDR1 SQVTM, CDR2 ANQGSEA. This CDR3 spans 14 amino acids. With 8 bases clipped from V and 4 bases from J, the junction kept 5 bases outside the gene matches. CDR3 residues: CSSRLAGGPDTQYF. Written as DNA, the CDR3 is TGCAGCTCACGACTAGCGGGAGGGCCAGATACGCAGTATTTT.

The chain uses TRBV11-1 and TRBJ1-2; TRBD1 might be the D (5 bases). This CDR3 is built from 14 residues. V dropped 4 bases and J dropped 7 bases, with 16 bases sitting between them. Per germline, CDR1 SGHAT and CDR2 FQDESV (reference sequence). The CDR3 protein is CASSWGLTAPGYTF. CDR3 nucleotides: TGTGCCAGCAGCTGGGGACTTACGGCTCCTGGCTACACCTTC.

This clone came up a few times. The rearrangement links TRBV7-9 to TRBJ2-7; D remains ambiguous. The CDR3 is 11 amino acids. CDR1 is SEHNR, CDR2 FQNEAQ, per germline (reference sequence). Trimming left V 6 bases short and J 2 bases short, with 5 bases between. The CDR3: CASRRTYEQYF. The CDR3 coding sequence is TGTGCCAGCAGGCGGACCTACGAGCAGTACTTC.

The DNA for the CDR3 is TGTGCCAGCAACACCAGAGGAGGGCCCTACAATGAGCAGTTCTTC. It encodes CASNTRGGPYNEQFF. V usage is TRBV11-2 and J usage is TRBJ2-1; D might be TRBD2 (6 bases). The V end was cut by 7 bases, the J end by 2 bases, with 15 bases between. Germline V gives CDR1 SGHAT, CDR2 FQNNGV. The CDR3 consists of 15 residues.

The J gene is TRBJ1-1, the V gene TRBV29-1, with D perhaps TRBD1 (6 bases). Germline V gene sequence: CDR1 SQVTM, CDR2 ANQGSEA. The CDR3 has 15 amino acids. V gave up 6 bases and J gave up 1 base, with 18 bases separating them. The CDR3 nucleotides are TGCAGCGTCGCAACTCAGGGGAGAGGGAACACTGAAGCTTTCTTT. Translation gives CSVATQGRGNTEAFF.

This clone has a handful of counts. Different DNA sequences within this sample yield the same CDR3. The chain employs TRBV4-3 and TRBJ2-3; D remains unclear. Deletions cut 0 bases from V and 1 base from J, with 5 bases between. The germline gives CDR1 LGHNA, CDR2 YSLEER. This CDR3 is built from 14 residues. The CDR3 DNA is TGCGCCAGCAGCCAAGATCCGGGCACAGATACGCAGTATTTT. Its translation is CASSQDPGTDTQYF.

The gene calls are TRBV5-1 and TRBJ2-4, with D possibly matching TRBD1 (6 bases). Germline values: CDR1 SGHRS, CDR2 YFSETQ. Trimming left V 3 bases short and J 8 bases short, with 9 bases between. The CDR3 length is 12 residues. The DNA of the CDR3 is TGCGCCAGCAGCTCACAGGGAGACATTCAGTACTTC. This encodes CASSSQGDIQYF. The full variable domain, rest sourced from reference TRBV5-1 and TRBJ2-4, is KAGVTQTPRYLIKTRGQQVTLSCSPISGHRSVSWYQQTPGQGLQFLFEYFSETQRNKGNFPGRFSGRQFSNSRSEMNVSTLELGDSALYLCASSSQGDIQYFGAGTRLSVL.

The genes are TRBV7-2 and TRBJ1-1, with a weak D call TRBD1 (5 bases). Trimming took 2 bases from V and 0 from J, leaving 10 bases between them. CDR1 SGHTA and CDR2 FQGNSA come from the germline V gene. The CDR3 loop spans 15 amino acids. The chain's CDR3 is CASSLPGPLNTEAFF. Here the CDR3 DNA reads TGTGCCAGCAGCTTACCGGGGCCCCTGAACACTGAAGCTTTCTTT.

This chain joins TRBV2 and TRBJ2-2, with 10 bases fitting TRBD2. V gave up 8 bases and J gave up 5 bases; unmatched junction bases: 5. The CDR3 contains 14 residues. Germline lookup yields CDR1 SNHLY and CDR2 FYNNEI. CDR3 sequence reads: CASVASGRTGELFF. The CDR3 nucleotides are TGTGCCAGCGTGGCTAGCGGGAGAACCGGGGAGCTGTTTTTT.

The J gene is TRBJ2-1, the V gene TRBV30; D uncertain. V lost 0 bases, J lost 8 bases, and 5 bases lay in between. The germline CDR1 and CDR2 sequences are GTSNPN and SVGIG (reference sequence). The CDR3 runs 11 residues. CDR3 sequence: CAWSVQHEQFF. The CDR3, as DNA: TGTGCCTGGAGTGTACAACATGAGCAGTTCTTC.

V is TRBV30 and J is TRBJ2-7, with TRBD2 matching over 11 bases. Germline CDR1 is GTSNPN and CDR2 is SVGIG (reference sequence). V was clipped by 5 bases and J by 3 bases; unmatched bases: 12. CDR3 length: 16 amino acids. The CDR3 loop is CAWGETAGTSGYEQYF. The CDR3 nucleotides read TGTGCCTGGGGGGAGACCGCCGGGACTAGCGGCTACGAGCAGTACTTC.

The genes are TRBV10-3 and TRBJ1-2; D unclear. Trimming removed 4 bases at V and 3 bases at J, with 15 bases between. The CDR3 runs 15 residues. CDR1 ENHRY and CDR2 SYGVKD come from the germline V gene. CDR3 bases: TGTGCCATCAGTGCAGACTTGGCTTCCGACTATGGCTACACCTTC. As protein: CAISADLASDYGYTF.

V and J are TRBV7-9 and TRBJ2-1, with D perhaps matching TRBD1 (5 bases). Trimming stripped 2 bases from V and 8 bases from J, with 7 bases between. Looked up from germline, CDR1 is SEHNR and CDR2 is FQNEAQ (reference sequence). The CDR3 length is 12 residues. CDR3 residues: CASSLLGHEQFF. The CDR3 DNA follows: TGTGCCAGCAGCTTATTGGGGCATGAGCAGTTCTTC.

This clone turned up a few times. The chain has TRBV25-1 and TRBJ2-2, with 7 bases matching TRBD2. CDR1 and CDR2 from the germline V gene are MGHDK and SYGVNS. V trimming: 6 bases; J trimming: 0 bases; junction bases outside the gene matches: 7. The CDR3 consists of 16 residues. The CDR3 coding sequence is TGTGCCAGCAGGCCCCCTAGCGGATCGAACACCGGGGAGCTGTTTTTT. This translates into CASRPPSGSNTGELFF. The whole variable domain, filled in from reference TRBV25-1 and TRBJ2-2, reads EADIYQTPRYLVIGTGKKITLECSQTMGHDKMYWYQQDPGMELHLIHYSYGVNSTEKGDLSSESTVSRIRTEHFPLTLESARPSHTSQYLCASRPPSGSNTGELFFGEGSRLTVL.

This clone showed up just a few times. The chain combines TRBV10-3 with TRBJ2-1; perhaps TRBD1 as D (5 bases). The CDR3 is made up of 17 amino acids. V was pared by 0 bases and J by 0 bases, with 12 bases between. Germline loops: CDR1 ENHRY, CDR2 SYGVKD. The CDR3 reads CAISESNRPGSYNEQFF. CDR3 sequence (DNA): TGTGCCATCAGTGAGTCAAACAGGCCAGGCTCCTACAATGAGCAGTTCTTC.